A selection of T cell receptor beta chains follows, all from one sample in a study of T cell repertoires in cytomegalovirus infection. Antigens for these TCRs are unknown. TCRdb recomputed calls from the reads with MiXCR, one row per CDR3 protein. The sample has approximately 74,000 distinct CDR3 sequences, roughly 37% seen once. This specimen consisted of CD8+ T cells from cultured PBMCs, obtained from culture after CMV antigen stimulation. These receptors were collected from a human donor in good health (CMV status not recorded). Some clones in this sample may be carry-over from other donors' samples. Each CDR3 is given with its conserved first and last residue.

v_call	j_call	cdr3_aa
TRBV6-1	TRBJ2-5	CASSPGGAQETQYF
TRBV19	TRBJ1-5	CASNRQPQHF
TRBV7-9	TRBJ2-7	CASRRPPYEQYF
TRBV7-2	TRBJ2-1	CASSLSWENEQFF
TRBV7-6	TRBJ1-1	CASSLGGQGASEAFF
TRBV4-1	TRBJ2-7	CASSQGEGTGLDEQYF
TRBV6-4	TRBJ2-3	CASSAGEANTQYF
TRBV6-2/TRBV6-3	TRBJ2-5	CASSRIDRVETQYF
TRBV12-3/TRBV12-4	TRBJ1-5	CASSFATVAPQHF
TRBV11-2	TRBJ2-1	CASSLDPVSSYNEQFF
TRBV6-2/TRBV6-3	TRBJ1-3	CASSPGPSSGNTIYF
TRBV29-1	TRBJ2-2	CSSLWGDTGELFF
TRBV6-6	TRBJ1-2	CASSWAGGASSVYGYTF
TRBV7-6	TRBJ1-1	CASSPRGGNTKAFF
TRBV11-3	TRBJ2-6	CASSLRLAAGANVLTF
TRBV7-9	TRBJ2-2	CASSFSGDSDTGELFF
TRBV4-1	TRBJ2-5	CASSQTPLGVAGYQETQYF
TRBV20-1	TRBJ2-1	CSAEVRYNEQFF
TRBV7-2	TRBJ1-2	CASSPPSGGYGYTF
TRBV6-6	TRBJ1-1	CASSYKRGGTEAFF
TRBV15	TRBJ1-3	CATSTARVDGNTIYF
TRBV7-8	TRBJ1-1	CASSSGPPDTGYIF
TRBV4-1	TRBJ2-3	CASSQESQSPSTDTQYF
TRBV7-8	TRBJ2-1	CASSLAHGLAPSSYNEQFF
TRBV6-2/TRBV6-3	TRBJ2-1	CASSPSLAPLSNEQFF
TRBV27	TRBJ2-1	CASSLYNEQFF
TRBV7-9	TRBJ1-3	CASSATGIQNGNTIYF
TRBV19	TRBJ1-5	CASSIDDGTGHQPQHF
TRBV19	TRBJ2-1	CASSISQGNEQFF
TRBV7-6	TRBJ1-1	CASSDRPNTEAFF
TRBV6-2/TRBV6-3	TRBJ1-5	CASSYSSGEDQPQHF
TRBV5-6	TRBJ1-1	CASSLSTGVRVGAFF
TRBV2	TRBJ2-7	CASTYDRGRYEQYF
TRBV7-2	TRBJ1-1	CASSLNDVRKGNTEAFF
TRBV5-1	TRBJ2-1	CASSLKASNSYNEQFF
TRBV7-2	TRBJ2-5	CASSLSGGQETQYF
TRBV12-3/TRBV12-4	TRBJ2-2	CASRVGTGGTGELFF
TRBV5-6	TRBJ2-7	CASSFRLGGLNYEQYF
TRBV12-3/TRBV12-4	TRBJ1-1	CASSPAGTVNTEAFF
TRBV6-5	TRBJ2-1	CASSSAAGTTNNEQFF
TRBV28	TRBJ2-7	CASSLNQGTSYEQYF
TRBV6-2/TRBV6-3	TRBJ1-6	CASSFRQSSYNSPLHF
TRBV4-1	TRBJ2-2	CASSQEGIDGELFF
TRBV7-9	TRBJ2-1	CASSFRTGARTAFF
TRBV6-5	TRBJ1-6	CASRSRGAYNSPLHF
TRBV7-8	TRBJ2-3	CASSWDWTSTDTQYF
TRBV7-6	TRBJ1-1	CASSLDWTDMNTEAFF
TRBV2	TRBJ2-1	CASRGGGYNEQFF
TRBV4-1	TRBJ2-3	CASSQADSWSTDTQYF
TRBV6-5	TRBJ2-7	CASSSGLAGGPFKQYF
TRBV7-8	TRBJ2-1	CASSLVALGDLPFYNEQFF